The clone carrying this T cell receptor beta chain was counted at least ten times. Its antigen is not identified. This sample was taken from a study of identical twins. Study observations and caveats: Low generation probability was overrepresented in out-of-frame alpha sequences shared by twins. The study found that models underestimated out-of-frame TCR alpha sharing in monozygotic twins.

TCRdb itself ran the 5' RACE reads through MiXCR, one entry per CDR3 protein. The repertoire has about 450,000 distinct CDR3 sequences, about a fifth of them found once; the top ten carry around 12%. From germline, CDR1 is SEHNR and CDR2 FQNEAQ (reference sequence). Trimming removed 5 bases from V and 5 bases from J; junction bases left unmatched: 5. CDR3 length: 14 residues. V and J are TRBV7-9 and TRBJ2-5; 10 bases line up with TRBD1. Specimen: naive T cells sorted from blood. The clonotype comes from a man in his fifties or sixties in good health. CDR3 coding DNA: TGTGCCAGCAGCCCGACAGGGGGCACGGAGACCCAGTACTTC. The encoded protein is CASSPTGGTETQYF.